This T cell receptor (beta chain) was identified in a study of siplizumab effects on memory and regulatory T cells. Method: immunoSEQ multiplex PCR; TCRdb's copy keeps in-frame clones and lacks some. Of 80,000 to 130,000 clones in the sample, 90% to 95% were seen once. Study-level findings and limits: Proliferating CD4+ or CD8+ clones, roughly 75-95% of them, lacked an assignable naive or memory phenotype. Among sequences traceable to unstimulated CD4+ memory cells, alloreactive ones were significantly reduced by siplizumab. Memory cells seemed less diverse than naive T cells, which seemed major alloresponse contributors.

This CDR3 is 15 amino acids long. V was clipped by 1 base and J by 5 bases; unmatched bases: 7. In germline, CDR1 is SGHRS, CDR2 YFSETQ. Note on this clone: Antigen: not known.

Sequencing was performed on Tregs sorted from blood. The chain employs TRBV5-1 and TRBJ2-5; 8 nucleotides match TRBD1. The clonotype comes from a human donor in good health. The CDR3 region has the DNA TGCGCCAGCAGCTTGCCGGGCAGGGGGCGCGAGACCCAGTACTTC. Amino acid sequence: CASSLPGRGRETQYF. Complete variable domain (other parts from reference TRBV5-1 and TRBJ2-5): KAGVTQTPRYLIKTRGQQVTLSCSPISGHRSVSWYQQTPGQGLQFLFEYFSETQRNKGNFPGRFSGRQFSNSRSEMNVSTLELGDSALYLCASSLPGRGRETQYFGPGTRLLVL.